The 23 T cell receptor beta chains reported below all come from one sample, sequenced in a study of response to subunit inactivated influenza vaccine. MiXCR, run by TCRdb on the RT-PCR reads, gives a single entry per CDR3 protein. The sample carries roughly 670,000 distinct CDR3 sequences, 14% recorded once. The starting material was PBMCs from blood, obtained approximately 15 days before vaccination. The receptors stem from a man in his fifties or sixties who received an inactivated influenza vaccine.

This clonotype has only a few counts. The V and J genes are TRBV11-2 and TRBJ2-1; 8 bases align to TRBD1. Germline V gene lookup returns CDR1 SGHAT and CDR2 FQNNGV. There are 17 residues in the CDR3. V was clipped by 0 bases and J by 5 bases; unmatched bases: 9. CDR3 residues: CASSLEMQGAIHNEQFF. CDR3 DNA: TGTGCCAGCAGCTTAGAAATGCAGGGGGCAATCCACAATGAGCAGTTCTTC. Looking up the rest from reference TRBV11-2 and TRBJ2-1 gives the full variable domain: EAGVAQSPRYKIIEKRQSVAFWCNPISGHATLYWYQQILGQGPKLLIQFQNNGVVDDSQLPKDRFSAERLKGVDSTLKIQPAKLEDSAVYLCASSLEMQGAIHNEQFFGPGTRLTVL.

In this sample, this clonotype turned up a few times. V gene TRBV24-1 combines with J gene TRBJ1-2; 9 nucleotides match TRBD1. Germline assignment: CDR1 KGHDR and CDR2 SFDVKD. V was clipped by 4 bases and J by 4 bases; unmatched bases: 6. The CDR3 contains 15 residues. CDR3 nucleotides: TGTGCCACCAGTGACCCGGGACAGGGTGGCTATGGCTACACCTTC. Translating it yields CATSDPGQGGYGYTF.

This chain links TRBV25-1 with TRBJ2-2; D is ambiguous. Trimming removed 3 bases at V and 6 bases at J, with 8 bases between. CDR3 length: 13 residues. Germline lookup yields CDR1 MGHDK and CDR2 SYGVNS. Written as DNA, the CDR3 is TGTGCCAGCAGTGAGCATCTCCCCGGGGAGCTGTTTTTT. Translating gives CASSEHLPGELFF. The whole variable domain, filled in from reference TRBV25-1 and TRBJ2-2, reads EADIYQTPRYLVIGTGKKITLECSQTMGHDKMYWYQQDPGMELHLIHYSYGVNSTEKGDLSSESTVSRIRTEHFPLTLESARPSHTSQYLCASSEHLPGELFFGEGSRLTVL.

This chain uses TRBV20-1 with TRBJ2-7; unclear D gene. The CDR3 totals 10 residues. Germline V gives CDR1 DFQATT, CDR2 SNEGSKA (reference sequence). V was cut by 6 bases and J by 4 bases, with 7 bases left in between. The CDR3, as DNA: TGCAGTGCCTTGGTTTACGAGCAGTACTTC. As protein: CSALVYEQYF.

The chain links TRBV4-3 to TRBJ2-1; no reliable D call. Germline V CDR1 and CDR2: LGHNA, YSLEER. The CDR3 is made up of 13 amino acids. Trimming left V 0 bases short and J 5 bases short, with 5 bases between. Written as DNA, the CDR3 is TGCGCCAGCAGCCAAGAGGCCAACAATGAGCAGTTCTTC. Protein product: CASSQEANNEQFF.

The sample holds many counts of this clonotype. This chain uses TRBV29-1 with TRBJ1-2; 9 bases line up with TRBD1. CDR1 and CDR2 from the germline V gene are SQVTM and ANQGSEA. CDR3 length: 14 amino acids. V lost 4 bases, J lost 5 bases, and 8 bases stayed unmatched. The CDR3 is CSVGEGTGNYGYTF. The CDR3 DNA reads TGCAGCGTTGGAGAAGGGACAGGGAATTATGGCTACACCTTC.

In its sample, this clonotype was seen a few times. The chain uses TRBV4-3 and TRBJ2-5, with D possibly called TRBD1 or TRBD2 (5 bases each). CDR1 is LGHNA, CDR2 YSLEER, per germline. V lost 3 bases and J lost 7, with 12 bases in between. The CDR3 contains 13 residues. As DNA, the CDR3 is TGCGCCAGCAGCCAGTCAGAGGGGCGGACCCAGTACTTC. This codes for CASSQSEGRTQYF.

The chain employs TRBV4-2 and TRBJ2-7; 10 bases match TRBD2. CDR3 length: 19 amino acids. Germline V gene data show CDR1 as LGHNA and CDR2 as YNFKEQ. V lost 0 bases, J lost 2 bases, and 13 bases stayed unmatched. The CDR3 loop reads CASSQELRSPLAGAYEQYF. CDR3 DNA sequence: TGTGCCAGCAGCCAAGAATTAAGAAGCCCCCTAGCGGGAGCCTACGAGCAGTACTTC.

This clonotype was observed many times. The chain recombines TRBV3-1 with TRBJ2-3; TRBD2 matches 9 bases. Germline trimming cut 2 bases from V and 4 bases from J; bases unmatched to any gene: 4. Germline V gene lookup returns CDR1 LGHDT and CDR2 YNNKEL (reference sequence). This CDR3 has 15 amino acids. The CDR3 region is CASSQKGGRADTQYF. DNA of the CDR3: TGTGCCAGCAGCCAAAAGGGCGGGAGGGCAGATACGCAGTATTTT.

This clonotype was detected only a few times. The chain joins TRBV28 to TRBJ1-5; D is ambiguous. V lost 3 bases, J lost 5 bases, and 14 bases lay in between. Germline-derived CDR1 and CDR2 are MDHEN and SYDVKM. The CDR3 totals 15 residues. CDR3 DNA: TGTGCCAGCAGTTTTTTATCACGGTATGATCAGCCCCAGCATTTT. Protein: CASSFLSRYDQPQHF. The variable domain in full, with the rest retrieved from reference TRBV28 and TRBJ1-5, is DVKVTQSSRYLVKRTGEKVFLECVQDMDHENMFWYRQDPGLGLRLIYFSYDVKMKEKGDIPEGYSVSREKKERFSLILESASTNQTSMYLCASSFLSRYDQPQHFGDGTRLSIL.

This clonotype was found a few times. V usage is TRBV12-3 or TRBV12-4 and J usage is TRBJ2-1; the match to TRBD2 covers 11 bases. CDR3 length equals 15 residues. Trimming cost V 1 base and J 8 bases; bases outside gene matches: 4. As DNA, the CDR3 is TGTGCCAGCAGTTTAGAGGGACTAGCGGTCGATGAGCAGTTCTTC. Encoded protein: CASSLEGLAVDEQFF.

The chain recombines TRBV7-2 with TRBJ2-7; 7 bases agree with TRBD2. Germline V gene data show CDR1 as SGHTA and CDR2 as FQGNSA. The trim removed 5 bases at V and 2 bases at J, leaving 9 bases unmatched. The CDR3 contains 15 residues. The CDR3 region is CASSPIVSGAYEQYF. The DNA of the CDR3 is TGTGCCAGCAGCCCCATTGTCAGCGGGGCCTACGAGCAGTACTTC.

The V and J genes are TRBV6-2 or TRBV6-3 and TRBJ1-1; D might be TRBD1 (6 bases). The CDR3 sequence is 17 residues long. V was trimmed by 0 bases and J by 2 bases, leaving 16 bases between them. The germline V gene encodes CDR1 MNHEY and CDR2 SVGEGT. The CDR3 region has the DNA TGTGCCAGCAGTTACTCGACAGGCCGGACCGTTAACACTGAAGCTTTCTTT. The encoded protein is CASSYSTGRTVNTEAFF.

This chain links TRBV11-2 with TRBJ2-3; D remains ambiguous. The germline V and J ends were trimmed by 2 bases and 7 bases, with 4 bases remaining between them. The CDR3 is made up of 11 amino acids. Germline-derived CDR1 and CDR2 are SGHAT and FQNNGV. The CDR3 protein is CASSLQNTQYF. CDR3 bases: TGTGCCAGCAGCTTACAGAATACGCAGTATTTT.

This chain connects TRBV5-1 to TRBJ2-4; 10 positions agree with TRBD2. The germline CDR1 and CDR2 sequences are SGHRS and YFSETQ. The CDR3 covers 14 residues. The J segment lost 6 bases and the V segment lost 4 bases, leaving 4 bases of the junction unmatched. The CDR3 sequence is CASSPSGGLNIQYF. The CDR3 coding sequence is TGCGCCAGCAGCCCTAGCGGGGGATTAAACATTCAGTACTTC.

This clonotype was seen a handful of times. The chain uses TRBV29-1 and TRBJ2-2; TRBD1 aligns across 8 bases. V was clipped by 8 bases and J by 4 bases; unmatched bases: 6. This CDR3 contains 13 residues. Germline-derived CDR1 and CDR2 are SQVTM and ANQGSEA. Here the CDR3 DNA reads TGCAGCTTCATGACAGGGGTCACCGGGGAGCTGTTTTTT. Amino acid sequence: CSFMTGVTGELFF.

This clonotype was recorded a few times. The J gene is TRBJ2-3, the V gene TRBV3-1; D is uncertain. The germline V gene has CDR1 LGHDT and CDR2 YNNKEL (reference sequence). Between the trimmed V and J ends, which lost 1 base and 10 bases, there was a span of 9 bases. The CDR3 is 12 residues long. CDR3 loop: CASSQGAPPQYF. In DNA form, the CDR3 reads TGTGCCAGCAGCCAAGGAGCCCCGCCGCAGTATTTT.

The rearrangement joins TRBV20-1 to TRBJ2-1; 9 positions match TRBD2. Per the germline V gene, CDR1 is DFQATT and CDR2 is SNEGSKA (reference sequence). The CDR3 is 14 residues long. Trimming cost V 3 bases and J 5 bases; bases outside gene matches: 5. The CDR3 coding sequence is TGCAGTGCTAGCAGACTAGCGGCAAACAATGAGCAGTTCTTC. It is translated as CSASRLAANNEQFF.

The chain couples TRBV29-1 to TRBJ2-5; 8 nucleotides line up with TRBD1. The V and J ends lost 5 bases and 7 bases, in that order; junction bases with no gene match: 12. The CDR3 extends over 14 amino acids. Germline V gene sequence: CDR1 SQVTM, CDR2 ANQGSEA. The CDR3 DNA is TGCAGCGTTACCGGGACAGGTTACCTGGGGACCCAGTACTTC. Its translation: CSVTGTGYLGTQYF. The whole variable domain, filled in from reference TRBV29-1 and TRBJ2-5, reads SAVISQKPSRDICQRGTSLTIQCQVDSQVTMMFWYRQQPGQSLTLIATANQGSEATYESGFVIDKFPISRPNLTFSTLTVSNMSPEDSSIYLCSVTGTGYLGTQYFGPGTRLLVL.

This CDR3 is CASSQGSLKETQYF. CDR3 bases: TGTGCCAGCAGCCAGGGGTCACTAAAAGAGACCCAGTACTTC. This chain connects TRBV11-2 to TRBJ2-5; tentatively, D is TRBD1 (6 bases). Trimming left V 5 bases short and J 3 bases short, with 13 bases between. The CDR3 has 14 amino acids. Germline loops: CDR1 SGHAT, CDR2 FQNNGV.

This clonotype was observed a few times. In DNA, the CDR3 is TGTGCCAGCAGCTTAGCCATAGCTAGAGGGAACACTGAAGCTTTCTTT. Encoded protein: CASSLAIARGNTEAFF. This rearrangement joins TRBV7-9 to TRBJ1-1, with D uncertain. Trimming cost V 0 bases and J 1 base, with 12 bases left between them. The germline CDR1 and CDR2 sequences are SEHNR and FQNEAQ (reference sequence). The CDR3 sequence is 16 residues long.

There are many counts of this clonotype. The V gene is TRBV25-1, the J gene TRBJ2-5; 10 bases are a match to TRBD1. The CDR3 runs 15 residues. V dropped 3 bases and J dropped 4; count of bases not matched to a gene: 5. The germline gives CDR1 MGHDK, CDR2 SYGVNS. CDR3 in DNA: TGTGCCAGCAGTGACCCTGGGACAGGGGTAGAGACCCAGTACTTC. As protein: CASSDPGTGVETQYF.

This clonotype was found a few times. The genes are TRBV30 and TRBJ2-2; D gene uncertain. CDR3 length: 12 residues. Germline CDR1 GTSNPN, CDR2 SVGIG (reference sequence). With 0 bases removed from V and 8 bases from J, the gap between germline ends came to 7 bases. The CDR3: CAWSVLGGELFF. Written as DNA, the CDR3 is TGTGCCTGGAGTGTATTGGGAGGGGAGCTGTTTTTT. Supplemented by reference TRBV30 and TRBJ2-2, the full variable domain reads SQTIHQWPATLVQPVGSPLSLECTVEGTSNPNLYWYRQAAGRGLQLLFYSVGIGQISSEVPQNLSASRPQDRQFILSSKKLLLSDSGFYLCAWSVLGGELFFGEGSRLTVL.